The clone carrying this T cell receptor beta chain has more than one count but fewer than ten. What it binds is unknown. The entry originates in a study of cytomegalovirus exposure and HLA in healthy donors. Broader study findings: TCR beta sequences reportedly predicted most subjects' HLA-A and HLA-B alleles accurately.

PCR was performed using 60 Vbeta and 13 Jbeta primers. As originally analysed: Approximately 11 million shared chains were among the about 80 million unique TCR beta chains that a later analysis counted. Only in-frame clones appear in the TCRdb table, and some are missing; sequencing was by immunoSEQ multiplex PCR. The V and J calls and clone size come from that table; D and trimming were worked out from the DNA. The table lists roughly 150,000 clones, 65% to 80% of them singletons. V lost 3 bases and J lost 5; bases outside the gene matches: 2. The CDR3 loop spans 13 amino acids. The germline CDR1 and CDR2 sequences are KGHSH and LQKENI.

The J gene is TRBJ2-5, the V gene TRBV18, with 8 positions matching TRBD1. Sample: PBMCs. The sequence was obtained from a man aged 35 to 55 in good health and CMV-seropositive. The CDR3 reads CASSPTGGETQYF. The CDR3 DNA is TGTGCCAGCTCACCCACAGGGGGGGAGACCCAGTACTTC.